Listed below are T cell receptor beta chains from one sample, sequenced in a study of graft-versus-host responses after intestinal transplantation. The method was immunoSEQ multiplex PCR; TCRdb's version includes in-frame clones alone and lacks a portion of them. The sample records tens of thousands of clones, roughly 96% being singletons. Their recognized antigens are unknown. The specimen was unstimulated CD8+ T cells sorted from spleen or lymph node cells, collected before transplant. The receptors come from a human donor who was the organ donor for an intestinal transplant. Each CDR3 is given with its conserved first and last residue. A D gene is named only where the DNA matches it firmly. Clone size is stated in some rows and not others, as once, few, many or a class when expanded.

v_call: TRBV4-3; clone_size: .; d_call: .; j_call: TRBJ1-1; cdr3_aa: CASSQGQRNTEAFF; cdr3_nt: TGCGCCAGCAGCCAAGGACAGAGAAACACTGAAGCTTTCTTT
v_call: TRBV6-5; clone_size: few; d_call: .; j_call: TRBJ1-1; cdr3_aa: CASSFQMGDTEAFF; cdr3_nt: TGTGCCAGCAGTTTTCAGATGGGGGACACTGAAGCTTTCTTT
v_call: TRBV4-2; clone_size: .; d_call: .; j_call: TRBJ2-7; cdr3_aa: CASSQELASSYEQYF; cdr3_nt: TGTGCCAGCAGCCAAGAACTAGCCAGCTCCTACGAGCAGTACTTC
v_call: TRBV27; clone_size: .; d_call: TRBD2; j_call: TRBJ2-3; cdr3_aa: CASSLLSSGGARDTQYF; cdr3_nt: TGTGCCAGCAGTTTATTGTCTAGCGGGGGGGCTCGAGATACGCAGTATTTT
v_call: TRBV2; clone_size: once; d_call: .; j_call: TRBJ1-5; cdr3_aa: CASSEYEGWQPQHF; cdr3_nt: TGTGCCAGCAGTGAATATGAAGGGTGGCAGCCCCAGCATTTT
v_call: TRBV29-1; clone_size: .; d_call: TRBD1; j_call: TRBJ2-7; cdr3_aa: CSVRRGSSYEQYF; cdr3_nt: TGCAGCGTTCGCAGGGGGAGCTCCTACGAGCAGTACTTC
v_call: TRBV7-9; clone_size: .; d_call: TRBD1; j_call: TRBJ1-2; cdr3_aa: CASSLGGTGDHYGYTF; cdr3_nt: TGTGCCAGCAGCTTGGGGGGGACAGGAGACCACTATGGCTACACCTTC
v_call: TRBV19; clone_size: .; d_call: .; j_call: TRBJ1-5; cdr3_aa: CASSIDHRWDGNNQPQHF; cdr3_nt: TGTGCCAGTAGTATAGATCATCGTTGGGACGGAAACAATCAGCCCCAGCATTTT
v_call: TRBV9; clone_size: .; d_call: TRBD1; j_call: TRBJ2-3; cdr3_aa: CASSVQGQGADTQYF; cdr3_nt: TGTGCCAGCAGCGTTCAGGGACAGGGCGCAGATACGCAGTATTTT
v_call: TRBV6-1; clone_size: .; d_call: .; j_call: TRBJ1-2; cdr3_aa: CASSEGAPEEANYGYTF; cdr3_nt: TGTGCCAGCAGTGAGGGGGCGCCGGAGGAAGCTAACTATGGCTACACCTTC
v_call: TRBV7-9; clone_size: .; d_call: .; j_call: TRBJ1-1; cdr3_aa: CASSHDTEAFF; cdr3_nt: TGTGCCAGCAGTCATGATACTGAAGCTTTCTTT
v_call: TRBV19; clone_size: once; d_call: .; j_call: TRBJ2-3; cdr3_aa: CASRDAWGGDTQYF; cdr3_nt: TGTGCCAGTAGAGACGCGTGGGGCGGAGATACGCAGTATTTT
v_call: TRBV5-1; clone_size: .; d_call: TRBD1; j_call: TRBJ2-7; cdr3_aa: CASSLVGAGGASTYEQYF; cdr3_nt: TGCGCCAGCAGCTTGGTTGGCGCAGGGGGTGCCTCGACCTACGAGCAGTACTTC
v_call: TRBV11-3; clone_size: once; d_call: .; j_call: TRBJ2-1; cdr3_aa: CASSVGGLNNEQFF; cdr3_nt: TGTGCCAGCAGCGTAGGGGGGCTAAACAATGAGCAGTTCTTC
v_call: TRBV18; clone_size: once; d_call: .; j_call: TRBJ2-7; cdr3_aa: CASSPPERNEQYF; cdr3_nt: TGTGCCAGCTCACCACCGGAGAGAAACGAGCAGTACTTC
v_call: TRBV6-5; clone_size: .; d_call: .; j_call: TRBJ2-7; cdr3_aa: CASSLGIDGSYEQYF; cdr3_nt: TGTGCCAGCAGCCTAGGGATCGACGGCTCCTACGAGCAGTACTTC
v_call: TRBV7-2; clone_size: .; d_call: .; j_call: TRBJ1-1; cdr3_aa: CASSPLEVGPLGMNTEAFF; cdr3_nt: TGTGCCAGCAGCCCGTTAGAGGTAGGGCCGCTCGGAATGAACACTGAAGCTTTCTTT
v_call: TRBV9; clone_size: .; d_call: .; j_call: TRBJ1-1; cdr3_aa: CASSVVSGVTEAFF; cdr3_nt: TGTGCCAGCAGCGTAGTATCAGGGGTAACTGAAGCTTTCTTT
v_call: TRBV5-1; clone_size: .; d_call: .; j_call: TRBJ1-2; cdr3_aa: CASSLIQGGLSGYTF; cdr3_nt: TGCGCCAGCAGCTTGATCCAGGGAGGTCTCTCTGGCTACACCTTC
v_call: TRBV9; clone_size: .; d_call: TRBD2; j_call: TRBJ2-2; cdr3_aa: CASSVDGGANTGELFF; cdr3_nt: TGTGCCAGCAGCGTAGATGGGGGGGCGAACACCGGGGAGCTGTTTTTT
v_call: TRBV10-3; clone_size: .; d_call: .; j_call: TRBJ2-5; cdr3_aa: CAISESTTRWETQYF; cdr3_nt: TGTGCCATCAGTGAGAGCACCACTAGGTGGGAGACCCAGTACTTC
v_call: TRBV5-1; clone_size: .; d_call: TRBD2; j_call: TRBJ2-2; cdr3_aa: CASSFLLAGHYTGELFF; cdr3_nt: TGCGCCAGCAGCTTCCTCTTAGCGGGGCACTACACCGGGGAGCTGTTTTTT
v_call: TRBV29-1; clone_size: .; d_call: TRBD1; j_call: TRBJ2-7; cdr3_aa: CSVVNTGASYEQYF; cdr3_nt: TGCAGCGTCGTTAACACAGGGGCCTCCTACGAGCAGTACTTC
v_call: TRBV5-4; clone_size: .; d_call: .; j_call: TRBJ1-1; cdr3_aa: CASSLLGLATEAFF; cdr3_nt: TGTGCCAGCAGCTTGCTGGGGCTAGCCACTGAAGCTTTCTTT
v_call: TRBV7-3; clone_size: once; d_call: TRBD1; j_call: TRBJ1-2; cdr3_aa: CASSPGQGGGYGYTF; cdr3_nt: TGTGCCAGCAGCCCTGGACAGGGCGGCGGCTATGGCTACACCTTC
v_call: TRBV5-4; clone_size: .; d_call: .; j_call: TRBJ1-4; cdr3_aa: CASSGGGNEKLFF; cdr3_nt: TGTGCCTCATCCGGTGGGGGGAATGAAAAACTGTTTTTT
v_call: TRBV2; clone_size: once; d_call: .; j_call: TRBJ1-6; cdr3_aa: CASSESGLNNSPLHF; cdr3_nt: TGTGCCAGCAGTGAATCGGGACTGAATAATTCACCCCTCCACTTT
v_call: TRBV6-5; clone_size: .; d_call: .; j_call: TRBJ2-2; cdr3_aa: CASSYAGEGTGELFF; cdr3_nt: TGTGCCAGCAGTTACGCAGGGGAAGGCACCGGGGAGCTGTTTTTT
v_call: TRBV5-4; clone_size: .; d_call: .; j_call: TRBJ2-7; cdr3_aa: CASSFGYEQYF; cdr3_nt: TGTGCCAGCAGCTTCGGGTACGAGCAGTACTTC
v_call: TRBV28; clone_size: .; d_call: .; j_call: TRBJ1-1; cdr3_aa: CASSWYTEAFF; cdr3_nt: TGTGCCAGCAGTTGGTACACTGAAGCTTTCTTT
v_call: TRBV4-1; clone_size: .; d_call: TRBD1; j_call: TRBJ1-6; cdr3_aa: CASSQESSLDRLYSPLHF; cdr3_nt: TGCGCCAGCAGCCAAGAGAGCAGTCTGGACAGGCTGTATTCACCCCTCCACTTT
v_call: TRBV10-3; clone_size: once; d_call: .; j_call: TRBJ2-1; cdr3_aa: CAISEGEGVNEQFF; cdr3_nt: TGTGCCATCAGTGAGGGGGAGGGGGTAAATGAGCAGTTCTTC
v_call: TRBV5-6; clone_size: .; d_call: TRBD2; j_call: TRBJ2-3; cdr3_aa: CASSLGAGGVTQYF; cdr3_nt: TGTGCCAGCAGCTTGGGCGCGGGGGGAGTTACGCAGTATTTT
v_call: TRBV28; clone_size: .; d_call: TRBD2; j_call: TRBJ2-5; cdr3_aa: CASSPLGGLPKQETQYF; cdr3_nt: TGTGCCAGCAGTCCCCTCGGGGGACTACCTAAACAAGAGACCCAGTACTTC
v_call: TRBV5-1; clone_size: .; d_call: TRBD2; j_call: TRBJ2-7; cdr3_aa: CASSWTSGGDYEQYF; cdr3_nt: TGCGCCAGCAGCTGGACTAGCGGGGGGGATTACGAGCAGTACTTC
v_call: TRBV11-2; clone_size: once; d_call: .; j_call: TRBJ1-4; cdr3_aa: CASSLVQGEKLFF; cdr3_nt: TGTGCCAGCAGCTTAGTCCAGGGAGAAAAACTGTTTTTT
v_call: TRBV9; clone_size: .; d_call: .; j_call: TRBJ1-1; cdr3_aa: CASSVDPVVNTEAFF; cdr3_nt: TGTGCCAGCAGCGTAGATCCAGTAGTGAACACTGAAGCTTTCTTT
v_call: TRBV6-1; clone_size: .; d_call: .; j_call: TRBJ2-2; cdr3_aa: CASSESPGPGELFF; cdr3_nt: TGTGCCAGCAGTGAAAGTCCGGGGCCCGGGGAGCTGTTTTTT
v_call: TRBV5-4; clone_size: .; d_call: TRBD1; j_call: TRBJ2-7; cdr3_aa: CASSLDGDSPFYEQYF; cdr3_nt: TGTGCCAGCAGCTTGGACGGGGACAGTCCTTTCTACGAGCAGTACTTC
v_call: TRBV10-3; clone_size: .; d_call: TRBD2; j_call: TRBJ2-3; cdr3_aa: CAIGGTSGTTDTQYF; cdr3_nt: TGTGCCATCGGGGGGACTAGCGGGACGACAGATACGCAGTATTTT
v_call: TRBV10-2; clone_size: .; d_call: .; j_call: TRBJ1-2; cdr3_aa: CASKMDGLYGYTF; cdr3_nt: TGCGCCAGCAAAATGGACGGACTCTATGGCTACACCTTC
v_call: TRBV27; clone_size: .; d_call: .; j_call: TRBJ2-7; cdr3_aa: CASGHYEQYF; cdr3_nt: TGTGCCAGCGGGCACTACGAGCAGTACTTC
v_call: TRBV29-1; clone_size: .; d_call: .; j_call: TRBJ2-5; cdr3_aa: CSEPLGRGEETQYF; cdr3_nt: TGCAGCGAGCCACTAGGACGGGGTGAAGAGACCCAGTACTTC
v_call: TRBV27; clone_size: .; d_call: .; j_call: TRBJ2-7; cdr3_aa: CASSFSTEVASYEQYF; cdr3_nt: TGTGCCAGCAGTTTCTCGACCGAGGTGGCCTCCTACGAGCAGTACTTC